These 31 T cell receptor beta chains came from one sample sequenced in a study of blood T cell repertoires in COVID-19. TCRdb's copy holds only in-frame clones and misses some; the assay was immunoSEQ multiplex PCR. The profile covers roughly 38,000 clones, with around 80% appearing a single time and 33% taken by the ten largest. The sequencing input was peripheral blood. The receptors come from a man between 60 and 75 years old with acute or convalescent COVID-19.

This clone was recorded once. The chain is built from TRBV3-1 (or the pseudogene TRBV3-2) and TRBJ2-6; D possibly corresponds to TRBD2 (5 bases). The germline V and J ends were trimmed by 0 bases and 4 bases, with 10 bases remaining between them. Germline V lookup: CDR1 LGHDT, CDR2 YNNKEL (reference sequence). This CDR3 is 16 amino acids long. The CDR3 here is CASSQDRGLGANVLTF. CDR3 coding DNA: TGTGCCAGCAGCCAAGACCGCGGGTTAGGGGCCAACGTCCTGACTTTC.

Regarding this clone: Other DNA sequences in the sample encode the same CDR3. The genes are TRBV3-1 (or the pseudogene TRBV3-2) and TRBJ2-7; 7 positions match TRBD1. Germline CDR1 reads LGHDT; CDR2 reads YNNKEL (reference sequence). With 3 bases clipped from V and 2 bases from J, the junction kept 4 bases outside the gene matches. CDR3 length: 14 residues. The CDR3 DNA sequence: TGTGCCAGCAGCCATCGGGACAGAACCTACGAGCAGTACTTC. Its translation is CASSHRDRTYEQYF.

V and J are TRBV5-5 and TRBJ2-3; 8 bases agree with TRBD2. Germline loops: CDR1 SGHKS, CDR2 YYEKEE (reference sequence). The CDR3 length is 15 residues. V was pared by 1 base and J by 4 bases, with 5 bases of the junction left unmatched. This CDR3 is CASSLRGGNADTQYF. In nucleotides, the CDR3 is TGTGCCAGCAGCTTGCGGGGGGGCAACGCAGATACGCAGTATTTT. Filled out from reference TRBV5-5 and TRBJ2-3, the complete variable domain reads DAGVTQSPTHLIKTRGQQVTLRCSPISGHKSVSWYQQVLGQGPQFIFQYYEKEERGRGNFPDRFSARQFPNYSSELNVNALLLGDSALYLCASSLRGGNADTQYFGPGTRLTVL.

The chain has TRBV27 and TRBJ1-2; 8 bases align to TRBD1. The CDR3 consists of 15 residues. Trimming took 5 bases from V and 0 from J; bases not matched to a gene: 5. Germline CDR1 reads MNHEY; CDR2 reads SMNVEV (reference sequence). In DNA, the CDR3 is TGTGCCAGCAGTCCTGGGACAGGATCTAACTATGGCTACACCTTC. It yields the protein CASSPGTGSNYGYTF.

The V call is TRBV6-1, the J call TRBJ2-7; TRBD1 is a possible D gene (6 bases). Deletions cut 1 base from V and 7 bases from J, with 11 bases between. Germline CDR1 is MNHNS and CDR2 is SASEGT. This CDR3 has 13 residues. The CDR3 protein is CASSEGRGGEQYF. In DNA form, the CDR3 reads TGTGCCAGCAGTGAAGGTCGAGGGGGTGAGCAGTACTTC.

The rearrangement joins TRBV2 to TRBJ1-1; D remains ambiguous. CDR1 SNHLY and CDR2 FYNNEI come from the germline V gene. The CDR3 covers 14 residues. Trimming stripped 5 bases from V and 3 bases from J, with 13 bases between. The CDR3 DNA reads as TGTGCCAGCAGTAACCTTGACTTGTACACTGAAGCTTTCTTT. This codes for CASSNLDLYTEAFF.

This clone was seen only once. V is TRBV27 and J is TRBJ1-1, with D tentatively TRBD1 (5 bases). Germline V lookup: CDR1 MNHEY, CDR2 SMNVEV (reference sequence). V lost 1 base to trimming and J lost 10 bases, with 10 bases between them. The CDR3 runs to 12 residues. CDR3 sequence reads: CASSLWGERAFF. For the CDR3, the DNA is TGTGCCAGCAGTTTATGGGGGGAGAGAGCTTTCTTT.

The sample holds one count of this clone. The chain recombines TRBV12-3 or TRBV12-4 with TRBJ1-1, with a tentative D call TRBD1 (6 bases). V was trimmed by 6 bases and J by 7 bases, leaving 9 bases between them. The CDR3 covers 11 residues. The CDR3 coding sequence is TGTGCCAGCAGGGGACAATTTGAAGCTTTCTTT. Encoded protein: CASRGQFEAFF.

The J gene is TRBJ2-3, the V gene TRBV11-2; D might be TRBD1 (6 bases). Germline assignment: CDR1 SGHAT and CDR2 FQNNGV. Trimming took 4 bases from V and 4 from J, leaving 12 bases between them. This CDR3 has 14 amino acids. Here the CDR3 DNA reads TGTGCCAGCAGCTCCACAGGGAGTTCAGATACGCAGTATTTT. Translated, it gives CASSSTGSSDTQYF.

V gene TRBV7-8 combines with J gene TRBJ2-7, with 9 bases lining up with TRBD2. The CDR3 is made up of 15 amino acids. The junction had 8 bases not matched to a gene; V was cut back by 8 bases and J by 0 bases. Germline V gives CDR1 SGHVS, CDR2 FQNEAQ. CDR3 DNA: TGTGCCAGCGGCCAAATGACTAGCGGCTCCTACGAGCAGTACTTC. Its protein product is CASGQMTSGSYEQYF.

V and J are TRBV4-1 and TRBJ1-2; D may be TRBD1 (6 bases). Per the germline V gene, CDR1 is MGHRA and CDR2 is YSYEKL. This CDR3 is built from 16 residues. Trimming removed 1 base at V and 1 base at J, with 13 bases between. As DNA, the CDR3 is TGCGCCAGCAGCCAAGGGACAGATATCTTTAACTATGGCTACACCTTC. Translating gives CASSQGTDIFNYGYTF.

The CDR3 here is CASSWTSAAYEQYF. CDR3 coding DNA: TGTGCCAGCAGCTGGACTAGCGCAGCCTACGAGCAGTACTTC. This sequence joins TRBV7-2 and TRBJ2-7, with 9 nucleotides matching TRBD2. The CDR3 is 14 amino acids. V was pared by 4 bases and J by 2 bases, with 3 bases of the junction left unmatched. Germline-derived CDR1 and CDR2 are SGHTA and FQGNSA.

V is TRBV6-1 and J is TRBJ1-4; no firm D call. Looked up from germline, CDR1 is MNHNS and CDR2 is SASEGT. The V end lost 2 bases, the J end lost 8 bases, and 15 bases lay between the germline ends. This CDR3 has 15 residues. The CDR3 loop is CASSEQSGEAEKLFF. The CDR3 DNA reads as TGTGCCAGCAGTGAACAAAGCGGAGAGGCCGAAAAACTGTTTTTT.

The chain recombines TRBV6-4 with TRBJ1-6; maybe TRBD1 (5 bases). The germline V gene has CDR1 MRHNA and CDR2 SNTAGT. This CDR3 has 14 residues. Trimming left V 3 bases short and J 6 bases short, with 9 bases between. CDR3: CASSERGGNSPLHF. The CDR3 DNA reads TGTGCCAGCAGTGAAAGGGGTGGTAATTCACCCCTCCACTTT.

J is TRBJ1-4 and V is TRBV2, with D perhaps matching TRBD1 (6 bases). Deletions cut 7 bases from V and 0 bases from J, with 15 bases between. The CDR3 runs 16 residues. The germline CDR1 and CDR2 sequences are SNHLY and FYNNEI. CDR3: CASISGVGATNEKLFF. Written as DNA, the CDR3 is TGTGCCAGCATCTCAGGGGTTGGAGCAACTAATGAAAAACTGTTTTTT.

This chain joins TRBV7-2 and TRBJ1-2; the D is unclear. This CDR3 contains 12 residues. V was trimmed by 6 bases and J by 7 bases, leaving 12 bases between them. Germline CDR1 reads SGHTA; CDR2 reads FQGNSA. In DNA, the CDR3 is TGTGCCAGCAGGCCGGGTCCCGGTGGCTACACCTTC. As protein: CASRPGPGGYTF.

The chain couples TRBV5-4 to TRBJ1-1, with 12 nucleotides matching TRBD1. The germline CDR1 and CDR2 sequences are SGHNT and YYREEE (reference sequence). The length of the CDR3 is 16 residues. Trimming at V came to 5 bases and at J to 6 bases, leaving 11 bases not matched to a gene. The CDR3 coding sequence is TGTGCCAGCAGTTGGGGGACAGGGGGCGCGTGGGCTGAAGCTTTCTTT. It translates to CASSWGTGGAWAEAFF.

V and J are TRBV5-8 and TRBJ1-5, with 7 bases aligning to TRBD1. The CDR3 is 17 amino acids. V lost 0 bases, J lost 4 bases, and 10 bases stayed unmatched. Per the germline V gene, CDR1 is SGHTS and CDR2 is YDEGEE. CDR3 DNA: TGTGCCAGCAGCTTGGGGCCAGGGGGGAATCTAAATCAGCCCCAGCATTTT. This codes for CASSLGPGGNLNQPQHF.

The V call is TRBV2, the J call TRBJ2-7; TRBD2 might be the D (6 bases). CDR3 size: 13 residues. The germline gives CDR1 SNHLY, CDR2 FYNNEI. The V gene lost 7 bases and the J gene lost 3 bases, with 13 bases spanning the gap. The CDR3 sequence is CASNFWRDYEQYF. The CDR3 DNA reads TGTGCCAGCAATTTCTGGCGGGACTACGAGCAGTACTTC.

The chain combines TRBV19 with TRBJ2-1; no reliable D call. CDR1 LNHDA and CDR2 SQIVND come from the germline V gene (reference sequence). V was clipped by 3 bases and J by 5 bases, with 8 bases between them. This CDR3 contains 13 residues. CDR3: CASSIVRNNEQFF. The CDR3 DNA is TGTGCCAGTAGTATTGTGCGGAACAATGAGCAGTTCTTC.

The chain recombines TRBV10-1 with TRBJ2-7; maybe TRBD2 (6 bases). Germline V CDR1 and CDR2: WNHNN, SYGVQD (reference sequence). The V end lost 0 bases, the J end lost 6 bases, and 12 bases lay between the germline ends. The CDR3 sequence is 14 residues long. This CDR3 is CASSESGLPSEQYF. The CDR3 DNA follows: TGCGCCAGCAGTGAGTCAGGACTACCCTCCGAGCAGTACTTC.

This chain uses TRBV6-4 with TRBJ2-6; D is perhaps TRBD2 (5 bases). Germline V gene sequence: CDR1 MRHNA, CDR2 SNTAGT. This CDR3 is built from 13 residues. The V end was cut by 2 bases, the J end by 9 bases, with 8 bases between. This CDR3 is CASSDLAGNVLTF. CDR3 DNA sequence: TGTGCCAGCAGTGACCTGGCGGGCAACGTCCTGACTTTC.

The genes are TRBV6-5 and TRBJ1-2, with TRBD1 identical over 7 bases. The CDR3 spans 14 residues. CDR1 and CDR2 (germline): MNHEY, SVGAGI. After removal of 0 bases from V and 5 bases from J, the junction contained 3 bases not matched to a gene. CDR3 amino acids: CASSYSGQSYGYTF. The CDR3 DNA follows: TGTGCCAGCAGTTACTCGGGACAGAGTTATGGCTACACCTTC.

The V and J genes are TRBV2 and TRBJ1-5; D is perhaps TRBD1 (5 bases). The V end lost 1 base, the J end lost 6 bases, and 13 bases lay between the germline ends. Germline CDR1 is SNHLY and CDR2 is FYNNEI. The CDR3 is made up of 15 amino acids. The CDR3 DNA sequence: TGTGCCAGCAGTGAAGGGGGGGGTGCGGGTCAGCCCCAGCATTTT. Its protein is CASSEGGGAGQPQHF.

This sequence joins TRBV7-9 and TRBJ1-2; tentatively, D is TRBD1 (5 bases). V was trimmed by 0 bases and J by 7 bases, leaving 15 bases between them. The CDR3 is 15 amino acids. CDR1 SEHNR and CDR2 FQNEAQ come from the germline V gene (reference sequence). CDR3 loop: CASSLAGQGAGGYTF. The CDR3 DNA sequence: TGTGCCAGCAGCTTAGCGGGGCAGGGTGCCGGTGGCTACACCTTC.

CDR3 protein: CASSLSGTEGSPLHF. The CDR3 coding sequence is TGTGCCAGCAGCCTCTCCGGGACAGAAGGTTCACCCCTCCACTTT. The V call is TRBV5-4, the J call TRBJ1-6; 7 nucleotides agree with TRBD1. The CDR3 is 15 amino acids. J was trimmed by 9 bases and V by 4 bases; bases with no gene match: 10. The germline V gene encodes CDR1 SGHNT and CDR2 YYREEE (reference sequence).

This clone was observed a handful of times. This chain joins TRBV27 and TRBJ2-1; 11 positions match TRBD2. There are 18 residues in the CDR3. Germline lookup yields CDR1 MNHEY and CDR2 SMNVEV (reference sequence). Germline trimming cut 8 bases from V and 4 bases from J; bases unmatched to any gene: 16. The CDR3 region is CASPIAGGFINEYNEQFF. Here the CDR3 DNA reads TGTGCCAGCCCTATAGCGGGAGGGTTTATAAACGAATACAATGAGCAGTTCTTC.

The chain recombines TRBV5-4 with TRBJ2-2; 11 nucleotides match TRBD1. Germline V lookup: CDR1 SGHNT, CDR2 YYREEE (reference sequence). This CDR3 spans 16 amino acids. V was clipped by 1 base and J by 5 bases; unmatched bases: 4. CDR3 DNA: TGTGCCAGCAGCTTGTTGGACAGGGGGCAAACCGGGGAGCTGTTTTTT. It yields the protein CASSLLDRGQTGELFF.

The rearrangement joins TRBV10-2 to TRBJ1-5, with D tentatively TRBD1 (5 bases). CDR1 WSHSY and CDR2 SAAADI come from the germline V gene. V was shortened by 3 bases and J by 4 bases, with 19 bases between the two germline ends. The CDR3 spans 17 residues. The DNA of the CDR3 is TGCGCCAGCAGTGATACAGCTCGGGACTCTCTTAATCAGCCCCAGCATTTT. Protein product: CASSDTARDSLNQPQHF.

V usage is TRBV27 and J usage is TRBJ1-1, with 7 bases identical to TRBD1. Germline V gene sequence: CDR1 MNHEY, CDR2 SMNVEV (reference sequence). The CDR3 length is 13 residues. The V gene end was trimmed by 6 bases and the J gene end by 4 bases; junction bases not matched to a gene: 5. DNA for the CDR3: TGTGCCAGCAGCTTGGCAGGGGGCACTGAAGCTTTCTTT. Translation: CASSLAGGTEAFF.

This clone was counted once. The gene calls are TRBV29-1 and TRBJ1-4; TRBD1 might be the D (6 bases). Germline V CDR1 and CDR2: SQVTM, ANQGSEA. With 1 base removed from V and 8 bases from J, the gap between germline ends came to 14 bases. This CDR3 has 14 residues. The CDR3 is CSVEGTGWEEKLFF. The CDR3 region has the DNA TGCAGCGTTGAAGGAACAGGGTGGGAGGAAAAACTGTTTTTT.